This note documents a single TCR beta chain sequence. Sequencing was performed with immunoSEQ multiplex PCR; in TCRdb, only in-frame clones are kept and a portion is missing. Altogether about 270,000 clones are present, more than 85% being singletons, with the ten largest covering about 3%. The germline V and J ends were trimmed by 4 bases and 5 bases, with 11 bases remaining between them. This CDR3 is 13 amino acids long. The germline CDR1 and CDR2 sequences are KGHSH and LQKENI. This specimen comes from a study of blood T cell repertoires in COVID-19. Whole-study context: Samples representing acute and convalescent COVID-19 were sourced from the United States, Italy and Spain.

V gene TRBV18 combines with J gene TRBJ1-1; unclear D gene. Sequencing used PBMCs or T cells enriched from blood (not recorded which). This TCR derives from a man aged 35-49 years who had been exposed to COVID-19. Written as DNA, the CDR3 is TGTGCCAGCTCACTCCGCCTAGGTACTGAAGCTTTCTTT. This translates into CASSLRLGTEAFF.